The rows below give T cell receptor beta chains drawn from one sample of a study of pediatric ulcerative colitis. Clones were read by immunoSEQ multiplex PCR, and TCRdb kept only the in-frame ones, dropping some. This table has tens of thousands of clones, roughly 90% appearing once. The material sequenced was blood. The receptor source for this set is a boy aged 10-17 years with severe ulcerative colitis. The conserved cysteine and the conserved F or W are not part of the CDR3 here. Each record gives: CDR3 protein, CDR3 length, V gene.

cdr3_aa: ASSYKGLVYNEQF; cdr3_length: 13; v_call: TRBV6-5
cdr3_aa: ASGLGAGYQETQY; cdr3_length: 13; v_call: TRBV12-5
cdr3_aa: ASSSGLAGKPTTDTQY; cdr3_length: 16; v_call: TRBV5-6
cdr3_aa: ASSAYTEAF; cdr3_length: 9; v_call: TRBV2
cdr3_aa: ASSHEGGQETQY; cdr3_length: 12; v_call: TRBV5-1
cdr3_aa: ASSQYVAGGRLDEQY; cdr3_length: 15; v_call: TRBV14
cdr3_aa: ASSDGTSDLVDEQF; cdr3_length: 14; v_call: TRBV9
cdr3_aa: ATSIGTAGANVLT; cdr3_length: 13; v_call: TRBV15
cdr3_aa: ASSFGTGTLYEQY; cdr3_length: 13; v_call: TRBV19
cdr3_aa: ASSPTGQLQETQY; cdr3_length: 13; v_call: TRBV7-3
cdr3_aa: ASSQGFGSYEQY; cdr3_length: 12; v_call: TRBV4-3
cdr3_aa: ASSEGTGGTEAF; cdr3_length: 12; v_call: TRBV6-1
cdr3_aa: ASSSTGGYTGELF; cdr3_length: 13; v_call: TRBV2
cdr3_aa: ASRGTGPRGAANYGYT; cdr3_length: 16; v_call: TRBV2
cdr3_aa: ASSDQDPADTEAF; cdr3_length: 13; v_call: TRBV6-1
cdr3_aa: SVELAGGPYEQY; cdr3_length: 12; v_call: TRBV29-1
cdr3_aa: ASSPGGETQY; cdr3_length: 10; v_call: TRBV18
cdr3_aa: ASSLDRGQETQY; cdr3_length: 12; v_call: TRBV11-3
cdr3_aa: ASSPMGEGGGYT; cdr3_length: 12; v_call: TRBV6-6
cdr3_aa: ASGQKHLGWDPYEQY; cdr3_length: 15; v_call: TRBV12-5
cdr3_aa: ASSNPQGGTHPVDEQF; cdr3_length: 16; v_call: TRBV7-9
cdr3_aa: SVWGSSYEQY; cdr3_length: 10; v_call: TRBV29-1
cdr3_aa: ASKSTATNEKLF; cdr3_length: 12; v_call: TRBV28
cdr3_aa: ASSSGLAGVYDTQY; cdr3_length: 14; v_call: TRBV7-2
cdr3_aa: ASSRTKVTDTQY; cdr3_length: 12; v_call: TRBV18
cdr3_aa: ASRAFGVGTDTQY; cdr3_length: 13; v_call: TRBV2
cdr3_aa: ASSTAGDTQY; cdr3_length: 10; v_call: TRBV18
cdr3_aa: ASGLWDRGTEAF; cdr3_length: 12; v_call: TRBV12-5
cdr3_aa: ASSQPPGEQF; cdr3_length: 10; v_call: TRBV11-2